The present T cell receptor (beta chain) was sequenced within a study of cytomegalovirus exposure and HLA in healthy donors listed by TCRdb under 2017. Study-wide context: In an earlier analysis of several hundred of the donors, approximately 300 Gb of sequence data and approximately 120 million unique TCR beta sequences from 180 million or so T cells were reported. Approximately 310 gigabases of sequencing data and approximately 84 million unique TCR sequences were included in an early release covering around 650 HLA-typed donors. Of the approximately 400 genotyped donors, roughly 80% fell in the genetic ancestry cluster associated with self-reported Caucasian donors. The study was designed to test whether signatures of past pathogen exposure could be identified by cataloging public T cell receptors. The study profiled the T cell repertoires of about 640 subjects by immunosequencing and related them to cytomegalovirus serostatus. Along with the roughly 710-subject first cohort, a separate validation cohort of over a hundred different subjects was used. High-throughput TCR immunosequencing, statistical association of individual TCRs with disease status, and machine learning were combined to predict cytomegalovirus infection status. To study patterns of TCR occurrence, a later analysis re-analyzed previously published TCR beta repertoires from more than 550 donors and added high-resolution HLA genotyping. Rather than drawing on any new phenotypic data, the later analysis identified candidate immune exposures from TCR beta sequences and the way those sequences occurred across donors. An earlier analysis of approximately 640 of the donors applied high-throughput TCR beta sequencing to assess whether each TCR beta V gene segment acted as functional or pseudogenic. Donor age, sex, ethnicity and CMV serostatus were collected together with the repertoire data. In a later genetic analysis, genome-wide SNP genotypes for about 65% of the 666 donors were used, and that subset was treated as a discovery cohort. All discovery cohort repertoires had been generated using a single sequencing platform. HLA typing covered class I and class II loci at four-digit resolution. Typing coverage differed by locus: A, B, C, DRB1 and DQB1 were typed in about 620-640 donors, DQA1 in approximately 520, DPA1 in some 600, and DPB1 in 400 to 480. Because of strong linkage in the cohort, a handful of DR-DQ haplotypes were treated as single units for association and clustering. Across about 380 genotyped donors of the cohort, an average of roughly 250,000 unique TCR beta nucleotide sequences per donor were sequenced, and roughly 20% of those sequences were non-productive. General conclusions and limits of the study: A few of the identified cytomegalovirus-associated TCR beta chains were confirmed in vitro to be specific for cytomegalovirus antigens. A later genetic analysis reported fewer N-insertions in productive TCRs among donors in an Asian-associated ancestry cluster than the roughly 690-donor mean. The study gave a list of 150 to 200 TCR beta chains associated with cytomegalovirus. A later genetic analysis associated a missense DCLRE1C variant with V-gene and J-gene trimming of TCR beta chains, and an independent cohort replicated the association. Most TCR sequences were observed very rarely across donors, whereas some public TCRs were present in many individuals. Because counts were too low, approximately 18 rarely observed V segments, including chromosome 9 orphons, were excluded from the earlier analysis of around 590 of the donors. When HLA alleles, especially DR and DQ, strongly co-occurred, attributing TCR associations to individual alleles was difficult. An earlier analysis of approximately 590 of the donors showed that most TCR beta V segments appeared in productive rearrangements either about 90% or about 30% of the time, which broadly matched IMGT annotations. The 87-base-pair reads could not distinguish some IMGT-functional V segments, including TRBV6-2 and TRBV6-3, so those segments were excluded. Compared with equally common non-associated chains, HLA-associated TCR beta chains in a later analysis were more clonally expanded and had lower generation probabilities. A later analysis found that most CMV-associated TCR beta chains appeared HLA-restricted, with HLA associations seemingly driven largely by CMV exposure. A later analysis reported that several top co-occurrence clusters appeared linked to parvovirus B19, influenza, CMV and Epstein-Barr virus. A further reported finding was that TCR beta sequences accurately predicted the HLA-A and HLA-B alleles for most subjects in the first cohort. Roughly uniform sequencing depth across donors was assumed in presence/absence analyses, although this assumption may not hold. A cluster of highly shared sequence variants was judged likely to represent a technical artifact of the sequencing pipeline. A later analysis found that TCR association rates varied across HLA loci, with DRB1 alleles showing the most associated TCRs and HLA-C alleles the fewest. The only immune exposure information available for the cohort was CMV serostatus. Because HLA typing was missing for some donors at each locus, association tests included only the typed subset. It was suggested by the authors that the approach could potentially be generalized to other disease states and immunological phenotypes. Correlated functional status among segregating V segments might reflect linkage disequilibrium, but an unknown experimental factor could not be ruled out. In this cohort, only TCR beta chains were sequenced, and detectable features were limited by the absence of alpha or paired-chain data. At a false discovery rate of 0.05, a later analysis linked about 16,000 TCR beta sequences to specific HLA alleles. The classifier was reported to diagnose cytomegalovirus status with high specificity and sensitivity in both the original cohort and the validation cohort.

This clone was counted between two and nine times. The specificity of this receptor is unknown. The sample holds no much larger clone one base away, and base qualities are not on file. The cohort consisted of hundreds of healthy bone marrow donors. At the time of sampling, every cohort member was nominally healthy, though immune exposures that went unrecorded were likely present. The donor was CMV seronegative and belonged to the group of 352 seronegative cohort members. A peripheral blood sample was provided by each donor, and peripheral blood mononuclear cells were used for TCR beta sequencing. Genomic DNA extraction from the blood cell samples was performed with the Qiagen DNeasy Blood Extraction Kit. The library was built by means of the immunoSEQ multiplex PCR assay. For the multiplex PCR, a mixture combining 60 forward primers for TCR Vbeta segments and 13 reverse primers for TCR Jbeta segments was used. The CDR3 region of rearranged TCR beta genes was amplified from genomic DNA by a multiplex PCR assay. Amplified TCR beta libraries were sequenced as 87-base-pair reads on the Illumina HiSeq System. Processing in the source paper ran as follows. A later analysis tallied 70 million to 100 million unique TCR beta chains across the 610 or so repertoires, and around 10 million of those chains were shared by two or more donors. Raw reads were error-corrected and collapsed into unique sequences with a nearest-neighbor algorithm that merged closely related sequences to remove PCR and sequencing errors. Alignment of CDR3 sequences to IMGT reference sequences was used to assign V, D and J gene segments. For a sequence to be retained, a match of at least six nucleotides to both a V gene segment and a J gene segment was required. A rearrangement counted as productive if the CDR3 had no stop codons and remained in frame with V and J, and every other rearrangement counted as non-productive. Following IMGT convention, CDR3 was defined as the stretch from the second conserved V-encoded cysteine up to the conserved J-encoded phenylalanine. The earlier analysis of fewer than 700 of the donors excluded sequences that lacked an unambiguous match to a single V gene segment. In an earlier analysis of approximately 610 of the donors, V segments were called functional above 56.7% productive rearrangements and were called segregating when the between-donor standard deviation exceeded 5%. A statistical classification framework was developed to diagnose cytomegalovirus status using the catalog of TCR beta chain sequences. In a later analysis, V and J genes were assigned by comparing TCR nucleotide sequences against IMGT/GENE-DB human TR gene sequences. A later analysis assigned CDR3 sequences and most-parsimonious VDJ recombination scenarios with the TCRdist pipeline. In a later analysis, each TCR beta chain was defined by its CDR3 amino acid sequence together with its V-gene family, and reads without a unique V-gene family were excluded. A later analysis removed several hundred highly shared, low-generation-probability nucleotide sequences to deal with suspected cross-contamination and a sequencing artifact. In a later analysis, a clonal expansion index for each public chain was calculated from normalized within-repertoire ranks of inferred template counts. In a later analysis, generation probabilities were computed using a VDJ recombination model fitted to out-of-frame rearrangements, and the results were checked against IGoR. In a later analysis, TCR-TCR, TCR-HLA and TCR-CMV co-occurrence was scored with hypergeometric tests, and a repertoire-size bias correction was applied to TCR pairs. In a later analysis, false discovery rates were estimated by permuting HLA or CMV assignments 20 times. In a later analysis, co-occurring TCRs were grouped using DBSCAN, with TCRdist sequence similarity added in when clustering inside HLA-allele-positive subsets. Co-occurrence clustering excluded repertoires with fewer than 30,000 or more than 120,000 public chains, plus five with anomalous nucleotide sharing. TCRdb re-hosts the immuneACCESS table, in-frame sequences only. Its copies lack some clones; in the studies checked, an unresolved V gene accounts for under half of them, and the cause for the rest is not known. V and J calls plus clone size are reproduced from that table; the DNA served to infer D and trimming. In all, the sample holds over 85,000 clones, and about 77% of those were seen once. The top ten constitute about 3.5% of the sample.

V is pruned by 4 bases and J by 8 bases, leaving 3 bases of the junction without a gene match. The germline V gene supplies CDR1 SNHLY and CDR2 FYNNEI. From cysteine to phenylalanine, the CDR3 is 13 amino acids long. Only CDR3 DNA remains: 39 bases, in frame from the first base. The sequence joins TRBV2 to TRBJ1-2; TRBD1 matches 11 bases in the middle. The TCR comes from a man aged 40-49 years in good health and CMV-seronegative. What was sequenced was PBMCs. CDR3 reads: CASSGTGGEGYTF. The DNA sequence reads TGTGCCAGCAGTGGGACAGGGGGCGAAGGCTACACCTTC.